Sequencing of this T cell receptor beta chain was carried out in a study of T cell repertoires in cytomegalovirus infection. This clonotype was seen repeatedly, ten times or more. Its antigen is still unknown. TCRdb itself ran the reads through MiXCR, one entry per CDR3 protein. In the table there are approximately 310,000 distinct CDR3 sequences, approximately 25% of which are singletons. The CDR3 runs to 13 residues. Per germline, CDR1 MDHEN and CDR2 SYDVKM. The germline V and J ends were trimmed by 6 bases and 0 bases, with 3 bases remaining between them. Sequences were derived from cultured PBMCs, sampled from culture after CMV antigen stimulation. This sequence joins TRBV28 and TRBJ2-6; D is undetermined. The source of this sequence is a human donor in good health (CMV status not recorded). Some clones in this sample may be carry-over from other donors' samples. Written as DNA, the CDR3 is TGTGCCAGCAGCGACTCTGGGGCCAACGTCCTGACTTTC. Encoded protein: CASSDSGANVLTF.